The text below deals with one TCR beta chain. Cohort: HPV-negative, locally advanced oral cavity squamous cell carcinoma patients. The sample comes from a study of neoadjuvant anti-PD-1 for oral cavity cancer. Study in general: Around day 43, patients without progression received a fourth nivolumab dose before surgery.

Sequencing was performed with immunoSEQ multiplex PCR; in TCRdb, only in-frame clones are kept and a portion is missing. Found here are fewer than 35,000 clones, around nine tenths of them singletons; the top ten hold 3.5% to 4.5%. The V end lost 3 bases, the J end lost 1 base, and 13 bases lay between the germline ends. Germline V gene sequence: CDR1 SNHLY, CDR2 FYNNEI. This CDR3 comprises 16 residues. This material consisted of PBMCs, taken before nivolumab (anti-PD-1) treatment. The sequence derives from a person aged 35-79 years with oral cavity squamous cell carcinoma. The gene calls are TRBV2 and TRBJ2-4; D not certain. Written as DNA, the CDR3 is TGTGCCAGCAGTGATGACCAGAATCGGGCCAAAAACATTCAGTACTTC. Amino acids: CASSDDQNRAKNIQYF. Supplemented by reference TRBV2 and TRBJ2-4, the full variable domain reads EPEVTQTPSHQVTQMGQEVILRCVPISNHLYFYWYRQILGQKVEFLVSFYNNEISEKSEIFDDQFSVERPDGSNFTLKIRSTKLEDSAMYFCASSDDQNRAKNIQYFGAGTRLSVL.